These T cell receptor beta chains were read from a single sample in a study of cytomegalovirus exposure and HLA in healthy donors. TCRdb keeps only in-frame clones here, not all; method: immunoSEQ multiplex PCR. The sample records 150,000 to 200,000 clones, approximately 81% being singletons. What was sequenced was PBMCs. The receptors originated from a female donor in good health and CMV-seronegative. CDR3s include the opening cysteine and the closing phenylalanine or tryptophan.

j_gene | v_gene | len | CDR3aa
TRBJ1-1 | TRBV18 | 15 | CASSPFGGDNTEAFF
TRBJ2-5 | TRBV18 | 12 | CASSGGSETQYF
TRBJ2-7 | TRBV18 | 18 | CASSPGLAGVGSGYEQYF
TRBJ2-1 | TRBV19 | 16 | CASRPIAGVKYNEQFF
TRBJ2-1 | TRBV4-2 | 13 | CASSQPGYNEQFF
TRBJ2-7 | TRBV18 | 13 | CASSPRVSHEQYF
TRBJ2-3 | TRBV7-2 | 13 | CASSLKSADTQYF
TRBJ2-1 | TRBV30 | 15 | CAWSDISGRAGEQFF
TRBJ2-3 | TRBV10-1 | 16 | CASNPTSGSGTDTQYF
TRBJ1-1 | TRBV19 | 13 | CASKRTEGPEAFF
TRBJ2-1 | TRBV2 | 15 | CASSEASGGANEQFF
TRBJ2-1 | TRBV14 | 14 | CASSPWDSYNEQFF
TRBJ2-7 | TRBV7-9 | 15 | CASSLGFASVYEQYF
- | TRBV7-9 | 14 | CASRRGGGDYEQYF
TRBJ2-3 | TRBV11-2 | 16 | CASSLRRPGRTDTQYF
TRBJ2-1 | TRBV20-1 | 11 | CSARAGDEQFF
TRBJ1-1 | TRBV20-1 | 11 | CSARDYRDAFF
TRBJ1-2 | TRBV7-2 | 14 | CASRRGGLEGGYTF
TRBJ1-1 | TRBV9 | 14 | CASSVAPGDTEAFF
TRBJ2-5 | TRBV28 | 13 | CASRSGFQETQYF
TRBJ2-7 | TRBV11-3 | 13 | CASSLEAGGEQYF
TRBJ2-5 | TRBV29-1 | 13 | CSVGRGVGETQYF
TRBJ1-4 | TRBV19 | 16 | CASSIGDGQPNEKLFF
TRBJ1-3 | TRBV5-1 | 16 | CASSPGGSSSGNTIYF
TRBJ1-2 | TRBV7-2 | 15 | CASSFRTEDNYGYTF